This TCR beta chain comes out of a study of beta chain features in type 1 diabetes. Turning to this clone: Its matching antigen is unknown.

Germline V gene sequence: CDR1 SGHDT, CDR2 YYEEEE. CDR3 length: 12 amino acids. Trimming removed 1 base from V and 5 bases from J, with 6 bases in between. Study findings and constraints: For patients, the naive, central memory and Treg TCRB repertoires appeared more alike than for healthy donors. Diminished insertions and augmented deletions at VDJ junctions characterized type 1 diabetes patients. Shortening that was moderate but significant affected the TCRB CDR3s of Type 1 diabetes patients in all four CD4+ subsets.

Markers CD45RO/CCR7/CD25/CD127/CD95/CD27 served to sort CD4+ naive, central memory, regulatory and stem cell-like memory cells. cDNA synthesis used the whole RNA isolate, giving expressed TCRB sequences. Read counts averaged approximately 3.5 million for samples of naive, central memory and regulatory T cells. TCRdb keeps only in-frame clones here, not all; method: immunoSEQ multiplex PCR. The sample contains 550,000 to 850,000 clones, about an eighth of which appear only once. The V and J genes are TRBV5-6 and TRBJ2-5; D is unclear. This TCR was recovered from a man in his late teens or twenties with type 1 diabetes. What was sequenced was naive CD4+ T cells from blood. The CDR3 sequence: CASSLIGETQYF. Here the CDR3 DNA reads TGTGCCAGCAGCTTGATAGGGGAGACCCAGTACTTC.